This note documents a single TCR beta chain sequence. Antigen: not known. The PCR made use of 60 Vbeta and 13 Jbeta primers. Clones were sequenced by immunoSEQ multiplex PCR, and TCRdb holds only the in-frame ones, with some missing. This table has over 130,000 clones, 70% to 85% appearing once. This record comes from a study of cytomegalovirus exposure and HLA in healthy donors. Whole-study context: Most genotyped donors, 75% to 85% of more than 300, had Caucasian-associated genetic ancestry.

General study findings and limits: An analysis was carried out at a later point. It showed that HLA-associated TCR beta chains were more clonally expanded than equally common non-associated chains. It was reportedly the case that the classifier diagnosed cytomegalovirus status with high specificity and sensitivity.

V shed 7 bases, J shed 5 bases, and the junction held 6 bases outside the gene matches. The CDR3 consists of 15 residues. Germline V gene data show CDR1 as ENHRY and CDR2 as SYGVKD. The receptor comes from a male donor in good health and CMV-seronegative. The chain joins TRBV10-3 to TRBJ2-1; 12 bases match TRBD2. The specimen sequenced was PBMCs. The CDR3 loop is CAITPTSGGDNEQFF. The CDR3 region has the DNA TGTGCCATCACCCCGACTAGCGGGGGAGACAATGAGCAGTTCTTC.